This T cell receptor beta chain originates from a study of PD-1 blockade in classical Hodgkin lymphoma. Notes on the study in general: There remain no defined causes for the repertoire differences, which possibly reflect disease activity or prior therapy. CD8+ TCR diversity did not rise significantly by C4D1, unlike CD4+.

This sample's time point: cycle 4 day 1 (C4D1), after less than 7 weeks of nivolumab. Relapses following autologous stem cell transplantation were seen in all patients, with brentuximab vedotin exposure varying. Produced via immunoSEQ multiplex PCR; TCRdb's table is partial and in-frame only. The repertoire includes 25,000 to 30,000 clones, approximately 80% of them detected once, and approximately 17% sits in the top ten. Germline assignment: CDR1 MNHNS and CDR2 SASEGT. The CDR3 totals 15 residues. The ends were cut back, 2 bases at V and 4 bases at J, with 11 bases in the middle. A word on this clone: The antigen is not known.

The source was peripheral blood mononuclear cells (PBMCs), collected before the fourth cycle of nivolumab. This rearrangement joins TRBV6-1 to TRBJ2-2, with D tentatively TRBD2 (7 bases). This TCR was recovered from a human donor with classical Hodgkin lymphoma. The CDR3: CASSERGGPTGELFF. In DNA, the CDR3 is TGTGCCAGCAGTGAAAGGGGGGGCCCCACCGGGGAGCTGTTTTTT.